A selection of T cell receptor beta chains follows, all from one sample in a study of shared clonotypes between healthy human individuals. Repertoires were generated with immunoSEQ multiplex PCR, while TCRdb's copy carries only in-frame clones and drops some. The sample holds over a million clones, 96% seen once. The sequenced sample was naive CD4+ T cells sorted from blood. The origin of the receptors is a man between 25 and 39 years old in good health. Both conserved end residues are trimmed from each CDR3.

CDR3 length: 10; J gene: TRBJ2-5; V gene: TRBV28; CDR3 protein: AVRGGVETQY
CDR3 length: 13; J gene: TRBJ2-7; V gene: TRBV18; CDR3 protein: ASSPQGTTSYEQY
CDR3 length: 14; J gene: TRBJ2-1; V gene: TRBV28; CDR3 protein: ASSSPGGISYNEQF
CDR3 length: 11; J gene: TRBJ1-1; V gene: TRBV15; CDR3 protein: ATSRDMNTEAF
CDR3 length: 16; J gene: TRBJ1-2; V gene: TRBV19; CDR3 protein: ASSTYRDRGRINYGYT
CDR3 length: 13; J gene: TRBJ2-1; V gene: TRBV6-4; CDR3 protein: ASSLTSDGYNEQF
CDR3 length: 11; J gene: TRBJ2-5; V gene: TRBV7-9; CDR3 protein: ASSFMQQETQY
CDR3 length: 11; J gene: TRBJ2-3; V gene: TRBV7-8; CDR3 protein: ASSFRETDTQY
CDR3 length: 16; J gene: TRBJ2-7; V gene: TRBV10-3; CDR3 protein: AISAWSGEGKRAYEQY
CDR3 length: 9; J gene: TRBJ2-3; V gene: TRBV7-9; CDR3 protein: ASSPADTQY
CDR3 length: 13; J gene: TRBJ1-5; V gene: TRBV30; CDR3 protein: AWSVRTGRLQPQH
CDR3 length: 14; J gene: TRBJ1-5; V gene: TRBV18; CDR3 protein: ASSPSGRNSNQPQH
CDR3 length: 11; J gene: TRBJ1-1; V gene: TRBV18; CDR3 protein: ASSPGQGVEAF
CDR3 length: 14; J gene: TRBJ2-5; V gene: TRBV5-1; CDR3 protein: ASRTGTLGVQETQY
CDR3 length: 11; J gene: TRBJ1-1; V gene: TRBV4-3; CDR3 protein: ASSQVPGGEAF
CDR3 length: 12; J gene: TRBJ2-7; V gene: TRBV7-3; CDR3 protein: ASSPTESSYEQY
CDR3 length: 15; J gene: TRBJ2-3; V gene: TRBV6-1; CDR3 protein: ASSEGSSGSSTDTQY
CDR3 length: 17; J gene: TRBJ2-5; V gene: TRBV7-9; CDR3 protein: ASSRISGLAGGLRETQY
CDR3 length: 10; J gene: TRBJ1-5; V gene: TRBV7-4; CDR3 protein: ASSLAGQPQH
CDR3 length: 11; J gene: TRBJ2-5; V gene: TRBV28; CDR3 protein: ASSEGTGETQY
CDR3 length: 16; J gene: TRBJ2-1; V gene: TRBV4-2; CDR3 protein: ASSHFGEASGILYEQF
CDR3 length: 11; J gene: TRBJ2-1; V gene: TRBV6-4; CDR3 protein: ASSFTSWGEQF